This T cell receptor beta chain is drawn from a study of blood T cell repertoires in COVID-19. Study processing details: Quantification of nucleated cells was approximated via reference gene primer amplification. Clones were sequenced by immunoSEQ multiplex PCR, and TCRdb holds only the in-frame ones, with some missing. That table furnishes V, J and clone size, whereas the DNA furnished D and trimming. The table has fewer than 35,000 clones, more than 85% seen once. The sequence came from a human donor in a cohort sampled during active COVID-19. The sequencing input was peripheral blood.

In DNA form, the CDR3 reads TGTGCCAGCAGGTCGACTACGTACCAAGAGACCCAGTACTTC. Protein: CASRSTTYQETQYF. This chain links TRBV7-9 with TRBJ2-5; D might be TRBD2 (5 bases). Trimming removed 6 bases at V and 0 bases at J, with 11 bases between. CDR1 and CDR2 (germline): SEHNR, FQNEAQ (reference sequence). The CDR3 runs to 14 residues.